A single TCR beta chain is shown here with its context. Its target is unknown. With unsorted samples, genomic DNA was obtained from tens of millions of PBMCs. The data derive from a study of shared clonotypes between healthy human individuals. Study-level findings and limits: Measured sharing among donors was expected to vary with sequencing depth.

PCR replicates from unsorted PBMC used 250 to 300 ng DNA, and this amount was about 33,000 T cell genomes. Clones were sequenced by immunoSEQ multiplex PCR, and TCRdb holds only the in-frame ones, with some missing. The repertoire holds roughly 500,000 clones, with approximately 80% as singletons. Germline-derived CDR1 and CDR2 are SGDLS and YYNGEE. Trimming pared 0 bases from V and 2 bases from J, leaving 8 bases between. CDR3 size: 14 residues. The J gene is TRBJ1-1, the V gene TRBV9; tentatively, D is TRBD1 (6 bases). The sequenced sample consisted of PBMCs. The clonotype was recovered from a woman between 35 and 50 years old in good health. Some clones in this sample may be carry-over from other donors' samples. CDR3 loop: CASSVGQDNTEAFF. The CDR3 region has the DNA TGTGCCAGCAGCGTAGGACAGGACAACACTGAAGCTTTCTTT.